The clone carrying this TCR beta chain occurred many times. The germline gives CDR1 SQVTM, CDR2 ANQGSEA. Trimming shortened V by 6 bases and J by 0 bases, and 13 bases separated the two germline ends. CDR3 length equals 14 residues. This entry is derived from a study of T-cell reconstitution after alpha-beta-depleted transplantation in children. Preparing the TCRbeta library involved the use of unique molecular identifiers. Each CDR3 protein gets one entry after TCRdb re-called the PCR reads with MiXCR. This table holds about 400,000 distinct CDR3 sequences, roughly 21% found once. J is TRBJ2-3 and V is TRBV29-1, with TRBD1 as a possible D gene (6 bases). The sequences come from PBMCs from the stem cell graft donor, collected from the stem cell graft. The receptor was derived from a human donor who donated a stem cell graft to a child with acute myeloid leukemia. The CDR3 nucleotides read TGCAGCGTCGCTCCCCAGGGGAGCACAGATACGCAGTATTTT. Its translation: CSVAPQGSTDTQYF.